The T cell receptor (beta chain) under discussion was sequenced for a study of shared clonotypes between healthy human individuals. CDR3 size: 13 residues. The germline gives CDR1 LNHDA, CDR2 SQIVND (reference sequence). The ends lost 2 bases at V and 6 bases at J; junction bases unmatched: 4. Naive CD8 cells were CD45RO-negative, positively selected for CCR7, excluding terminally differentiated effector memory CD45RA+ cells. Sequenced by immunoSEQ multiplex PCR; TCRdb stores in-frame clones only, minus some. This table holds around 610,000 clones, approximately 96% found once. Input material: naive CD8+ T cells sorted from blood. The receptor's source is a woman aged 25 to 39 in good health. The chain joins TRBV19 to TRBJ2-7, with 7 bases aligning to TRBD1. The CDR3 region has the DNA TGTGCCAGTAGTATACAGGCAGGGGGCGAGCAGTACTTC. It yields the protein CASSIQAGGEQYF.